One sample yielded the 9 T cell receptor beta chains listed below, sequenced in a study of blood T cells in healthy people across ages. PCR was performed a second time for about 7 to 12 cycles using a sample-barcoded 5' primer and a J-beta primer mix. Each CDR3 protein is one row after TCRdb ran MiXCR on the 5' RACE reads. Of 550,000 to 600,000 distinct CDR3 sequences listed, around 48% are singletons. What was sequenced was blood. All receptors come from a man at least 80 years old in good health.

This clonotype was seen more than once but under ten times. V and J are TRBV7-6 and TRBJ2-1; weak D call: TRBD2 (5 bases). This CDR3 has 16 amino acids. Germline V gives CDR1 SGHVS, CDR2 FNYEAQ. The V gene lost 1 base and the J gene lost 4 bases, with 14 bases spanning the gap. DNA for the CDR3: TGTGCCAGCAGCTTAGGTGGCAGCGGAAAGTACAATGAGCAGTTCTTC. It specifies CASSLGGSGKYNEQFF.

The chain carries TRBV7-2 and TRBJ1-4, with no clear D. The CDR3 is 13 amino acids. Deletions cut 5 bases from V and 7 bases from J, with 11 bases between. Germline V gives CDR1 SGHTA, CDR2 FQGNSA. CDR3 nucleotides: TGTGCCAGCAGCAACCAATTGGGTGAAAAACTGTTTTTT. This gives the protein CASSNQLGEKLFF. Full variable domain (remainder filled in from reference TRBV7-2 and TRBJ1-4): GAGVSQSPSNKVTEKGKDVELRCDPISGHTALYWYRQSLGQGLEFLIYFQGNSAPDKSGLPSDRFSAERTGGSVSTLTIQRTQQEDSAVYLCASSNQLGEKLFFGSGTQLSVL.

The CDR3 bases are TGCAGTGCTAGAGACGGGACTAGCGGGAGGCCCATCAATGAGCAGTTCTTC. Its translation is CSARDGTSGRPINEQFF. V is TRBV20-1 and J is TRBJ2-1; 15 nucleotides match TRBD2. Germline lookup yields CDR1 DFQATT and CDR2 SNEGSKA (reference sequence). The V gene end was trimmed by 0 bases and the J gene end by 6 bases; junction bases not matched to a gene: 6. The CDR3 extends over 17 amino acids.

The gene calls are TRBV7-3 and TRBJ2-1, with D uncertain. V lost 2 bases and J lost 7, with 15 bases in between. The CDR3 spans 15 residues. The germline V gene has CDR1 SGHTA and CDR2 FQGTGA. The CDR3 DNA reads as TGTGCCAGCAGCTTAGATTCACACGGTGGAAATGAGCAGTTCTTC. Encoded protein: CASSLDSHGGNEQFF.

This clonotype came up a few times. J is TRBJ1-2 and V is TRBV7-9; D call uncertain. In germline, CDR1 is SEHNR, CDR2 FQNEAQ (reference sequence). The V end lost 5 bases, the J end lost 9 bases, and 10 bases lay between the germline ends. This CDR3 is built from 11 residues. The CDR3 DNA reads TGTGCCAGCAGCCTAGGAGTGAGCTACACCTTC. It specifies CASSLGVSYTF.

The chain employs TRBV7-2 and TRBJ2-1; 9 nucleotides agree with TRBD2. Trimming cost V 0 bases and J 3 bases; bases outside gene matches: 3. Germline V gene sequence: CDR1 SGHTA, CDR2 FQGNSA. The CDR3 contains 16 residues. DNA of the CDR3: TGTGCCAGCAGCTTAGCGCTTAGCGGGGGCTACAATGAGCAGTTCTTC. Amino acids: CASSLALSGGYNEQFF. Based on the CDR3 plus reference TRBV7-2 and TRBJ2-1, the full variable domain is GAGVSQSPSNKVTEKGKDVELRCDPISGHTALYWYRQSLGQGLEFLIYFQGNSAPDKSGLPSDRFSAERTGGSVSTLTIQRTQQEDSAVYLCASSLALSGGYNEQFFGPGTRLTVL.

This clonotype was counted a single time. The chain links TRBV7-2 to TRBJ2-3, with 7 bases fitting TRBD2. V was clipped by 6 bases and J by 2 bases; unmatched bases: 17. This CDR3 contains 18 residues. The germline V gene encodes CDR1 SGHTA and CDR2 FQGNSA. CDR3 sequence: CASSHEGRGTTLTDTQYF. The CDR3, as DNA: TGTGCCAGCAGTCACGAAGGCCGCGGGACTACCCTCACAGATACGCAGTATTTT.

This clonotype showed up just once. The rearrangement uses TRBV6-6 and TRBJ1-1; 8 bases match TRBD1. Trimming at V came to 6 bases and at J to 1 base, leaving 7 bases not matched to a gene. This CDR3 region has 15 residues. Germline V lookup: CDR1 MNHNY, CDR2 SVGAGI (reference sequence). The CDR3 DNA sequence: TGTGCCAGCAGCCCCCGTGGGACAGGGAACACTGAAGCTTTCTTT. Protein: CASSPRGTGNTEAFF.

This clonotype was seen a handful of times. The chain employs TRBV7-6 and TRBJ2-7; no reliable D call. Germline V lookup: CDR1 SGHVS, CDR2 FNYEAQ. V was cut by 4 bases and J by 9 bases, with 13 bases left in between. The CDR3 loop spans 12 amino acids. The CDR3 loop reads CASSSGHRGQYF. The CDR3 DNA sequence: TGTGCCAGCAGCTCCGGGCATCGAGGGCAGTACTTC.